The 26 T cell receptor beta chains listed next were all sequenced from one sample in a study of CD8 T cells in ankylosing spondylitis. From the 5' RACE reads, TCRdb called clonotypes with MiXCR, one entry per CDR3 protein. The profile shows about 220,000 distinct CDR3 sequences, roughly a tenth of them singletons. Material: blood, either unsorted or a sorted T cell fraction (not recorded which). These TCRs come from a male donor with ankylosing spondylitis or in good health (not recorded which).

This clonotype was detected many times. This chain joins TRBV6-1 and TRBJ1-6; D is unclear. Germline CDR1 and CDR2: MNHNS and SASEGT. Trimming left V 7 bases short and J 10 bases short, with 20 bases between. The CDR3 extends over 15 amino acids. The CDR3 nucleotides are TGTGCCAGCACTCCCAGCGGGCCCCTCAGCTCACCCCTCCACTTT. Translation gives CASTPSGPLSSPLHF.

This clonotype was seen many times. The chain joins TRBV7-9 to TRBJ2-1; D gene ambiguous. Germline CDR1 is SEHNR and CDR2 is FQNEAQ (reference sequence). There are 13 residues in the CDR3. V was clipped by 5 bases and J by 6 bases, with 11 bases between them. The CDR3: CASSTSPGNEQFF. The CDR3 region has the DNA TGTGCCAGCAGCACCTCACCAGGCAATGAGCAGTTCTTC.

This clonotype was detected many times. The CDR3 loop reads CASSLEGQGSTDTQYF. The CDR3 bases are TGCGCCAGCAGCTTGGAGGGACAGGGGAGCACAGATACGCAGTATTTT. This rearrangement joins TRBV5-1 to TRBJ2-3; TRBD1 matches at 10 bases. The CDR3 has 16 residues. Germline values: CDR1 SGHRS, CDR2 YFSETQ. V shed 0 bases and J 0 bases; nucleotides not matched to a gene: 1.

This clonotype appeared many times. V usage is TRBV7-2 and J usage is TRBJ1-6; D may be TRBD1 (6 bases). The CDR3 runs 13 residues. V was trimmed by 3 bases and J by 7 bases, leaving 7 bases between them. The germline CDR1 and CDR2 sequences are SGHTA and FQGNSA. CDR3 DNA: TGTGCCAGCAGCTTTACAGGGAATTCACCCCTCCACTTT. Translation gives CASSFTGNSPLHF.

Ten or more counts support this clonotype. The chain combines TRBV12-3 or TRBV12-4 with TRBJ1-1; D remains ambiguous. V was clipped by 4 bases and J by 0 bases, with 6 bases between them. The length of the CDR3 is 13 residues. The CDR3 bases are TGTGCCAGCAGTTACACGCTGAACACTGAAGCTTTCTTT. It specifies CASSYTLNTEAFF.

This clonotype has at least ten counts. The rearrangement links TRBV3-1 to TRBJ1-3, with TRBD1 as a possible D gene (5 bases). Germline CDR1 is LGHDT and CDR2 is YNNKEL (reference sequence). The V end lost 2 bases, the J end lost 4 bases, and 9 bases lay between the germline ends. CDR3 length equals 14 residues. CDR3 in DNA: TGTGCCAGCAGCCAACAGGGAGGAGGAAACACCATATATTTT. Encoded protein: CASSQQGGGNTIYF.

This clonotype was observed at least ten times. This chain uses TRBV10-3 with TRBJ2-1; 9 bases align to TRBD2. This CDR3 has 14 amino acids. Germline loops: CDR1 ENHRY, CDR2 SYGVKD. V was pared by 6 bases and J by 8 bases, with 8 bases of the junction left unmatched. CDR3 DNA sequence: TGTGCCATCAGGGGGGATAGCGGGGGCGATGAGCAGTTCTTC. Protein product: CAIRGDSGGDEQFF.

This clonotype was observed at least ten times. This rearrangement joins TRBV12-3 or TRBV12-4 to TRBJ2-7; no definite D call. V lost 2 bases and J lost 5, with 13 bases in between. This CDR3 comprises 14 residues. CDR3 amino acids: CASSLRQTANEQYF. The CDR3 DNA is TGTGCCAGCAGTTTACGGCAGACCGCCAACGAGCAGTACTTC.

In its sample, this clonotype was seen many times. This sequence joins TRBV7-9 and TRBJ2-1, with a weak D call TRBD1 (5 bases). Per germline, CDR1 SEHNR and CDR2 FQNEAQ (reference sequence). The CDR3 has 14 amino acids. V dropped 2 bases and J dropped 12 bases, with 17 bases sitting between them. The CDR3 bases are TGTGCCAGCAGCTTAACCAGGGAAATAGTAGGGCAGTTCTTC. The encoded protein is CASSLTREIVGQFF. Full variable domain (rest looked up from reference TRBV7-9 and TRBJ2-1): DTGVSQNPRHKITKRGQNVTFRCDPISEHNRLYWYRQTLGQGPEFLTYFQNEAQLEKSRLLSDRFSAERPKGSFSTLEIQRTEQGDSAMYLCASSLTREIVGQFFGPGTRLTVL.

This clonotype was counted at least ten times. The CDR3 region is CASSLRGTGPMNTEAFF. Written as DNA, the CDR3 is TGTGCCAGCAGCTTGAGGGGGACAGGTCCGATGAACACTGAAGCTTTCTTT. The chain couples TRBV5-6 to TRBJ1-1, with 8 bases identical to TRBD1. This CDR3 comprises 17 residues. V dropped 1 base and J dropped 0; count of bases not matched to a gene: 8. From germline, CDR1 is SGHDT and CDR2 YYEEEE.

This clonotype came up many times. The chain is built from TRBV5-1 and TRBJ2-1, with 8 bases identical to TRBD1. The CDR3 is made up of 13 amino acids. From germline, CDR1 is SGHRS and CDR2 YFSETQ. Trimming took 9 bases from V and 6 from J; bases not matched to a gene: 8. CDR3 amino acids: CATTDRVRNEQFF. CDR3 in DNA: TGCGCCACCACGGACAGGGTCCGCAATGAGCAGTTCTTC.

This clonotype turned up a few times. V usage is TRBV7-2 and J usage is TRBJ1-5; a weak D match, TRBD1 (5 bases). The CDR3 is 14 residues long. Trimming took 5 bases from V and 6 from J, leaving 14 bases between them. The germline CDR1 and CDR2 sequences are SGHTA and FQGNSA. The chain's CDR3 is CASSPDPRGQPQHF. CDR3 coding DNA: TGTGCCAGCAGCCCCGACCCGAGGGGTCAGCCCCAGCATTTT.

This clonotype was detected only a few times. The V and J genes are TRBV3-1 and TRBJ2-5, with a tentative D call TRBD2 (6 bases). Trimming took off 1 base at V and 4 bases at J, with 13 bases between the two ends. CDR1 and CDR2 (germline): LGHDT, YNNKEL (reference sequence). The CDR3 is 15 residues long. The CDR3 loop reads CASSQGAGRGETQYF. The CDR3 coding sequence is TGTGCCAGCAGCCAAGGAGCCGGGAGAGGAGAGACCCAGTACTTC.

J is TRBJ2-3 and V is TRBV9, with D possibly TRBD1 on 6 matching bases. This CDR3 comprises 18 residues. Trimming removed 3 bases at V and 8 bases at J, with 28 bases between. Germline values: CDR1 SGDLS, CDR2 YYNGEE. CDR3 protein: CASSEAPGAGFNFVTQYF. CDR3 coding DNA: TGTGCCAGCAGCGAGGCCCCAGGGGCCGGATTTAATTTTGTTACGCAGTATTTT.

This clonotype was detected many times. This sequence joins TRBV24-1 and TRBJ2-1; D may be TRBD1 or TRBD2 (6 bases each). V gave up 4 bases and J gave up 6 bases, with 12 bases separating them. CDR3 size: 14 residues. The germline V gene encodes CDR1 KGHDR and CDR2 SFDVKD. CDR3 bases: TGTGCCACCAGTGAGGGGGGCGGTAGCAATGAGCAGTTCTTC. Protein: CATSEGGGSNEQFF.

This clonotype appeared many times. V is TRBV7-2 and J is TRBJ1-5; D might be TRBD1 (5 bases). Trimming took 2 bases from V and 7 from J, leaving 15 bases between them. The CDR3 runs 15 residues. The germline CDR1 and CDR2 sequences are SGHTA and FQGNSA. This CDR3 reads CASSLFSGVGQPQHF. CDR3 bases: TGTGCCAGCAGCTTATTCTCGGGGGTGGGGCAGCCCCAGCATTTT.

The gene calls are TRBV3-1 and TRBJ1-4; D gene ambiguous. V lost 2 bases, J lost 4 bases, and 11 bases lay in between. Germline CDR1 and CDR2: LGHDT and YNNKEL (reference sequence). The CDR3 consists of 15 residues. The CDR3: CASSQSELYNEKLFF. The CDR3 DNA sequence: TGTGCCAGCAGCCAATCGGAGCTCTATAATGAAAAACTGTTTTTT.

This clonotype was observed many times. The J gene is TRBJ2-2, the V gene TRBV20-1; 10 nucleotides line up with TRBD2. The germline V gene encodes CDR1 DFQATT and CDR2 SNEGSKA (reference sequence). V trimming: 0 bases; J trimming: 1 base; junction bases outside the gene matches: 5. CDR3 length equals 17 residues. CDR3 amino acids: CSARDPLAGENTGELFF. The CDR3 DNA is TGCAGTGCTAGAGATCCCCTAGCGGGAGAGAACACCGGGGAGCTGTTTTTT.

This clonotype has at least ten counts. The rearrangement links TRBV5-6 to TRBJ2-1, with D uncertain. Germline values: CDR1 SGHDT, CDR2 YYEEEE. Trimming took 3 bases from V and 12 from J, leaving 13 bases between them. This CDR3 has 12 amino acids. The CDR3 reads CASSYQARGQFF. The CDR3 region has the DNA TGTGCCAGCAGCTATCAGGCCCGCGGGCAGTTCTTC.

This clonotype was recorded many times. The chain employs TRBV9 and TRBJ2-7, with D perhaps matching TRBD2 (6 bases). Germline V lookup: CDR1 SGDLS, CDR2 YYNGEE. Trimming took off 4 bases at V and 0 bases at J, with 11 bases between the two ends. CDR3 size: 14 residues. This chain's CDR3 is CASSSAGTSYEQYF. The CDR3 region has the DNA TGTGCCAGCAGCTCCGCGGGGACCTCCTACGAGCAGTACTTC.

This clonotype occurred many times. V is TRBV5-5 and J is TRBJ2-5, with a weak D call TRBD1 (6 bases). There are 17 residues in the CDR3. Germline V gene data show CDR1 as SGHKS and CDR2 as YYEKEE (reference sequence). The V end lost 4 bases, the J end lost 2 bases, and 21 bases lay between the germline ends. The CDR3 DNA is TGTGCCAGCAGCCCGAACCTCGGGACACTAGGACAAGAGACCCAGTACTTC. This gives the protein CASSPNLGTLGQETQYF.

The chain links TRBV2 to TRBJ2-1; 9 nucleotides align to TRBD2. Trimming cost V 3 bases and J 9 bases; bases outside gene matches: 6. CDR1 is SNHLY, CDR2 FYNNEI, per germline. This CDR3 spans 14 amino acids. The CDR3 nucleotides read TGTGCCAGCAGTGATCAGCGGGGGGCCGGTGAGCAGTTCTTC. Translated, it gives CASSDQRGAGEQFF.

This clonotype showed up many times. The CDR3 reads CASSLAQRTDTQYF. For the CDR3, the DNA is TGTGCCAGCAGCTTGGCCCAGCGGACAGATACGCAGTATTTT. The chain recombines TRBV5-5 with TRBJ2-3; a possible D gene is TRBD2 (5 bases). This CDR3 has 14 residues. V dropped 0 bases and J dropped 3 bases, with 8 bases sitting between them. Per germline, CDR1 SGHKS and CDR2 YYEKEE (reference sequence). The full variable domain, its missing parts supplied by reference TRBV5-5 and TRBJ2-3, is DAGVTQSPTHLIKTRGQQVTLRCSPISGHKSVSWYQQVLGQGPQFIFQYYEKEERGRGNFPDRFSARQFPNYSSELNVNALLLGDSALYLCASSLAQRTDTQYFGPGTRLTVL.

The sample holds a few counts of this clonotype. This chain links TRBV5-1 with TRBJ1-3; 8 bases are a match to TRBD1. This CDR3 spans 16 amino acids. The V segment lost 1 base and the J segment 3 bases; nucleotides outside the gene matches: 6. CDR1 SGHRS and CDR2 YFSETQ come from the germline V gene. The CDR3 region is CASSLRQGTGGNTIYF. The CDR3 DNA reads TGCGCCAGCAGCTTGCGACAGGGGACGGGTGGAAACACCATATATTTT.

This clonotype was observed many times. V and J are TRBV5-6 and TRBJ1-1; a weak D match, TRBD1 (6 bases). The CDR3 contains 14 residues. V lost 1 base, J lost 5 bases, and 12 bases lay in between. Germline-derived CDR1 and CDR2 are SGHDT and YYEEEE. The CDR3 DNA follows: TGTGCCAGCAGCTTGAAAGGGGGTACTACTGAAGCTTTCTTT. Residues: CASSLKGGTTEAFF. The full variable domain, with the rest looked up from reference TRBV5-6 and TRBJ1-1, is DAGVTQSPTHLIKTRGQQVTLRCSPKSGHDTVSWYQQALGQGPQFIFQYYEEEERQRGNFPDRFSGHQFPNYSSELNVNALLLGDSALYLCASSLKGGTTEAFFGQGTRLTVV.

This clonotype was observed a handful of times. The chain is built from TRBV28 and TRBJ2-7, with 9 bases that match TRBD1. CDR3 length equals 14 residues. Looked up from germline, CDR1 is MDHEN and CDR2 is SYDVKM. V lost 6 bases and J lost 5; bases outside the gene matches: 8. For the CDR3, the DNA is TGTGCCAGCAGGGTGGGACAGGGCAGGGACGAGCAGTACTTC. Encoded protein: CASRVGQGRDEQYF.